The rows below give T cell receptor beta chains drawn from one sample of a study of cytomegalovirus exposure and HLA in healthy donors. Profiled with immunoSEQ multiplex PCR; TCRdb holds only in-frame clones, not every one. The table lists tens of thousands of clones, approximately 71% of them singletons. Material: PBMCs. The source is a middle-aged man in good health and CMV-seronegative. Both conserved end residues are part of each CDR3. D genes are given only for firm matches. Clone size appears in some rows only: once, few, many, or a class for an expanded clone.

v_gene: TRBV4-2
d_gene: .
abundance: once
j_gene: TRBJ2-3
CDR3nt: TGTGCCAGCAGCCAAGTATCTCTAATAACGTCAGATACGCAGTATTTT
CDR3aa: CASSQVSLITSDTQYF

v_gene: TRBV5-6
d_gene: .
abundance: .
j_gene: TRBJ2-7
CDR3nt: TGTGCCAGCAGCTTGGGGCGGATTAGCGGCTCCTACGAGCAGTACTTC
CDR3aa: CASSLGRISGSYEQYF

v_gene: TRBV2
d_gene: .
abundance: .
j_gene: TRBJ2-7
CDR3nt: TGTGCCAGCACCTTTAGCGGCTACGAGCAGTACTTC
CDR3aa: CASTFSGYEQYF

v_gene: TRBV28
d_gene: TRBD1
abundance: .
j_gene: TRBJ1-5
CDR3nt: TGTGCCGGGAACAGGGGGGATCAGCCCCAGCATTTT
CDR3aa: CAGNRGDQPQHF

v_gene: TRBV18
d_gene: .
abundance: .
j_gene: TRBJ1-2
CDR3nt: TGTGCCAGCTCACCACGACACGGACAGTACGGCTACACCTTC
CDR3aa: CASSPRHGQYGYTF

v_gene: TRBV7-9
d_gene: .
abundance: few
j_gene: TRBJ1-1
CDR3nt: TGTGCCAGCAGCGCGACTGCGAACACTGAAGCTTTCTTT
CDR3aa: CASSATANTEAFF

v_gene: TRBV7-8
d_gene: .
abundance: .
j_gene: TRBJ2-2
CDR3nt: TGTGCCAGCAGCTCCATTCGGACCGGGGAGCTGTTTTTT
CDR3aa: CASSSIRTGELFF

v_gene: TRBV2
d_gene: .
abundance: few
j_gene: TRBJ1-4
CDR3nt: TGTGCCAGCAGTGTCTCAGCAACTAATGAAAAACTGTTTTTT
CDR3aa: CASSVSATNEKLFF

v_gene: TRBV15
d_gene: TRBD1
abundance: .
j_gene: TRBJ2-7
CDR3nt: TGTGCCACCAGCAGAGATCGGACAGGGCAGAGGGAGCAGTACTTC
CDR3aa: CATSRDRTGQREQYF

v_gene: TRBV5-1
d_gene: .
abundance: .
j_gene: TRBJ2-7
CDR3nt: TGCGCCAGCAGCTTGGCATCAGGGAACTACGAGCAGTACTTC
CDR3aa: CASSLASGNYEQYF

v_gene: TRBV6-6
d_gene: .
abundance: .
j_gene: TRBJ1-3
CDR3nt: TGTGCCAGCAGTCACCCTCCAGGGACTGGCGGAAACACCATATATTTT
CDR3aa: CASSHPPGTGGNTIYF

v_gene: TRBV6-5
d_gene: TRBD2
abundance: .
j_gene: TRBJ2-7
CDR3nt: TGTGCCAGCAGTTACTCCGGGGGAGGGTACGAGCAGTACTTC
CDR3aa: CASSYSGGGYEQYF